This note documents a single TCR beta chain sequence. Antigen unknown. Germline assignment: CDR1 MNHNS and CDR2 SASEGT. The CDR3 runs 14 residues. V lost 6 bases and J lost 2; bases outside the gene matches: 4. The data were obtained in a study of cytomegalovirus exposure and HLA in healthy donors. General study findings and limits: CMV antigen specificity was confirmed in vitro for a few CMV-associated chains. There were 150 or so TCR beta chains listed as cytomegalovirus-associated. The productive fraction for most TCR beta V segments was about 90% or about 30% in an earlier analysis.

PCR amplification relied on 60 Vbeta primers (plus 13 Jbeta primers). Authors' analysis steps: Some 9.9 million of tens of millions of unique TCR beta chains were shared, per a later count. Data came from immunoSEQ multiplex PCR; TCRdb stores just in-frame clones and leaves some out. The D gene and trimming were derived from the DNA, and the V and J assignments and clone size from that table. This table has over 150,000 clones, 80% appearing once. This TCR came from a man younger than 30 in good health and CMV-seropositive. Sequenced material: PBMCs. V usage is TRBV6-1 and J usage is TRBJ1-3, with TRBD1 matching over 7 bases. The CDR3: CASRPTGAGNTIYF. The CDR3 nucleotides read TGTGCCAGCAGACCTACAGGGGCTGGAAACACCATATATTTT.